This passage covers 22 T cell receptor beta chains from one sample sequenced in a study of blood T cell repertoires in COVID-19. The protocol was immunoSEQ multiplex PCR, while the TCRdb copy is restricted to in-frame clones and leaves out a portion. The data contain 140,000 to 150,000 clones, 80% to 90% of them singletons. Sequences were obtained from peripheral blood. Source of these receptors: a woman aged 55 to 70 with COVID-19, enrolled during active disease.

As for this clone: One end of the junction fails to match germline, which may point to a read error. The CDR3 region has the DNA TGTGCCAGCAGCTACTTCCTGACTAGCAATGAGCAGTTCTTC. As protein: CASSYFLTSNEQFF. The chain combines TRBV6-5 with TRBJ2-1; tentatively, D is TRBD2 (6 bases). Germline assignment: CDR1 MNHEY and CDR2 SVGAGI. This CDR3 has 14 residues.

With respect to this clone: Germline and junction disagree at one end, which may indicate a read error. J is TRBJ1-1 and V is TRBV6-6, with unresolved D. This CDR3 has 9 amino acids. Germline V gives CDR1 MNHNY, CDR2 SVGAGI (reference sequence). CDR3 bases: TGTGCCAGCACCAGCGACCCTCTCTTT. Residues: CASTSDPLF.

V is TRBV5-1 and J is TRBJ2-3; 9 nucleotides match TRBD2. CDR3 length equals 15 residues. Per germline, CDR1 SGHRS and CDR2 YFSETQ. Trimming removed 0 bases from V and 7 bases from J; junction bases left unmatched: 6. The CDR3 nucleotides read TGCGCCAGCAGCTTGGTTAGCGGGGGAGGTAATACGCAGTATTTT. This gives the protein CASSLVSGGGNTQYF. Together with reference TRBV5-1 and TRBJ2-3, the CDR3 gives the full variable domain: KAGVTQTPRYLIKTRGQQVTLSCSPISGHRSVSWYQQTPGQGLQFLFEYFSETQRNKGNFPGRFSGRQFSNSRSEMNVSTLELGDSALYLCASSLVSGGGNTQYFGPGTRLTVL.

Points on this clone: The same CDR3 arises from other DNA sequences in this sample as well. V usage is TRBV7-9 and J usage is TRBJ2-1, with D tentatively TRBD1 (5 bases). The germline V and J ends were trimmed by 1 base and 2 bases, with 9 bases remaining between them. The CDR3 is made up of 15 amino acids. Germline CDR1 reads SEHNR; CDR2 reads FQNEAQ (reference sequence). The CDR3 protein is CASSLGQGTYNEQFF. In DNA, the CDR3 is TGTGCCAGCAGCTTAGGGCAGGGCACCTACAATGAGCAGTTCTTC.

The CDR3 sequence: CASSPEPGGLHYEQYF. The CDR3 coding sequence is TGTGCCAGCAGCCCCGAGCCAGGGGGCTTACACTACGAGCAGTACTTC. This chain uses TRBV7-2 with TRBJ2-7; TRBD1 aligns across 8 bases. The CDR3 is 16 residues long. CDR1 and CDR2 from the germline V gene are SGHTA and FQGNSA. Germline trimming cut 5 bases from V and 3 bases from J; bases unmatched to any gene: 12.

V is TRBV5-6 and J is TRBJ2-3; 8 bases are a match to TRBD2. Germline V gene data show CDR1 as SGHDT and CDR2 as YYEEEE. With 4 bases clipped from V and 6 bases from J, the junction kept 7 bases outside the gene matches. This CDR3 is built from 14 residues. As DNA, the CDR3 is TGTGCCAGCAGCCGCGAGGCTAGCGGGGATACGCAGTATTTT. Amino acids: CASSREASGDTQYF.

The J gene is TRBJ2-1, the V gene TRBV10-3; 9 nucleotides agree with TRBD2. This CDR3 spans 20 amino acids. Losses at the gene ends were 0 bases for V and 9 bases for J; bases not matched to a gene: 21. The germline CDR1 and CDR2 sequences are ENHRY and SYGVKD. CDR3 in DNA: TGTGCCATCAGTGAGTCGATGTCCCCTGCTAGCGGGGACCCGCGAGGTGAGCAGTTCTTC. This translates into CAISESMSPASGDPRGEQFF.

The chain combines TRBV6-5 with TRBJ1-5; D ambiguous. Per germline, CDR1 MNHEY and CDR2 SVGAGI. CDR3 length: 15 amino acids. V shed 6 bases and J shed 0 bases, with 12 bases lying between them. The CDR3 sequence: CASRTRAYSNQPQHF. The DNA for the CDR3 is TGTGCCAGCAGAACGCGGGCTTATAGCAATCAGCCCCAGCATTTT.

V is TRBV3-1 (or the pseudogene TRBV3-2) and J is TRBJ2-5; D perhaps matches TRBD2 (5 bases). The V gene's germline CDR1 is LGHDT and CDR2 YNNKEL (reference sequence). V lost 0 bases, J lost 5 bases, and 13 bases lay in between. CDR3 length: 15 residues. The CDR3 spells CASSQDAVRRETQYF. CDR3 in DNA: TGTGCCAGCAGCCAAGATGCGGTCCGGAGGGAGACCCAGTACTTC.

The chain employs TRBV27 and TRBJ2-7, with TRBD1 as a possible D gene (6 bases). Germline V gene sequence: CDR1 MNHEY, CDR2 SMNVEV (reference sequence). This CDR3 region has 14 residues. Trimming removed 6 bases from V and 0 bases from J, with 12 bases in between. The CDR3 DNA reads TGTGCCAGCAGAACCGACAGGAACTCCTACGAGCAGTACTTC. Its protein is CASRTDRNSYEQYF.

The rearrangement joins TRBV7-9 to TRBJ1-2; TRBD1 aligns across 9 bases. Germline V gives CDR1 SEHNR, CDR2 FQNEAQ (reference sequence). There are 14 residues in the CDR3. Trimming cost V 1 base and J 9 bases; bases outside gene matches: 6. CDR3 region: CASSLGDRAPSYTF. The CDR3 DNA follows: TGTGCCAGCAGCTTAGGGGACAGGGCTCCTAGCTACACCTTC.

This clone was counted many times. For the CDR3, the DNA is TGTGCCAGCAGCCTTACAGGGAGGGAAGGCTACACCTTC. It yields the protein CASSLTGREGYTF. The chain joins TRBV7-9 to TRBJ1-2; tentatively, D is TRBD1 (6 bases). Germline V CDR1 and CDR2: SEHNR, FQNEAQ (reference sequence). This CDR3 is built from 13 residues. Trimming took 5 bases from V and 8 from J, leaving 15 bases between them.

CDR3 region: CASSPGLAGGYEQYF. The CDR3 DNA follows: TGTGCCAGCAGCCCGGGACTAGCGGGGGGTTACGAGCAGTACTTC. The chain links TRBV9 to TRBJ2-7; 15 bases map to TRBD2. Germline trimming cut 4 bases from V and 4 bases from J; bases unmatched to any gene: 3. Germline V lookup: CDR1 SGDLS, CDR2 YYNGEE. The CDR3 sequence is 15 residues long. The variable domain in full, completed from reference TRBV9 and TRBJ2-7, reads DSGVTQTPKHLITATGQRVTLRCSPRSGDLSVYWYQQSLDQGLQFLIQYYNGEERAKGNILERFSAQQFPDLHSELNLSSLELGDSALYFCASSPGLAGGYEQYFGPGTRLTVT.

The V and J genes are TRBV24-1 and TRBJ2-7; 13 positions match TRBD2. V gave up 7 bases and J gave up 4 bases; unmatched junction bases: 9. Germline V gene data show CDR1 as KGHDR and CDR2 as SFDVKD. This CDR3 is built from 16 residues. CDR3 region: CATSNGTSGANYEQYF. CDR3 nucleotide sequence: TGTGCCACCAGCAATGGGACTAGCGGGGCTAATTACGAGCAGTACTTC.

The CDR3 coding sequence is TGTGCCAGCAGCCAAAGGGGCAGAGACATGAACACTGAAGCTTTCTTT. Protein: CASSQRGRDMNTEAFF. V usage is TRBV6-2 or TRBV6-3 and J usage is TRBJ1-1; perhaps TRBD1 as D (5 bases). From germline, CDR1 is MNHEY and CDR2 SVGEGT. The CDR3 spans 16 residues. V lost 6 bases, J lost 0 bases, and 17 bases lay in between.

V usage is TRBV9 and J usage is TRBJ2-2; D unclear. The CDR3 totals 14 residues. Trimming removed 0 bases from V and 4 bases from J, with 7 bases in between. Germline assignment: CDR1 SGDLS and CDR2 YYNGEE. The CDR3 DNA reads as TGTGCCAGCAGCGTAGTGGCAATCACCGGGGAGCTGTTTTTT. Its protein is CASSVVAITGELFF.

On this clone: At the DNA level, this CDR3 is encoded by other sequences in the same sample as well. The J gene is TRBJ2-7, the V gene TRBV14; D uncertain. This CDR3 has 12 amino acids. The V and J ends lost 4 bases and 0 bases respectively, with 4 bases between them. Germline values: CDR1 SGHDN, CDR2 FVKESK. This chain's CDR3 is CASSPSSYEQYF. Written as DNA, the CDR3 is TGTGCCAGCAGCCCCAGCTCCTACGAGCAGTACTTC.

This chain uses TRBV7-6 with TRBJ2-7; 7 bases line up with TRBD1. CDR3 length equals 14 residues. With V trimmed by 5 bases and J by 4 bases, 8 bases remained unmatched. Germline V lookup: CDR1 SGHVS, CDR2 FNYEAQ. DNA for the CDR3: TGTGCCAGCAGCCAGGGGACAGAAGTTTACGAGCAGTACTTC. This sequence encodes CASSQGTEVYEQYF.

Points on this clone: At one end the junction does not follow the germline gene, possibly because of a read error. V is TRBV6-2 or TRBV6-3 and J is TRBJ1-2; weak D call: TRBD1 (6 bases). The length of the CDR3 is 14 residues. Germline CDR1 and CDR2: MNHEY and SVGEGT. As DNA, the CDR3 is TGTGCCAGCAGTTACAGAGGGACATCGGGCGTACCCGACTTC. Protein: CASSYRGTSGVPDF.

V is TRBV29-1 and J is TRBJ1-6; D is perhaps TRBD1 (5 bases). There are 14 residues in the CDR3. Germline lookup yields CDR1 SQVTM and CDR2 ANQGSEA. In nucleotides, the CDR3 is TGCGCTTCCCGAGACAGATCGAATAATTCACCCCTCCACTTT. Amino acid sequence: CASRDRSNNSPLHF.

CDR3 coding DNA: TGTGCCAGCAGCCGTATACAGCGGGGGGAAGAGACCCAGTACTTC. Translated: CASSRIQRGEETQYF. The V gene is TRBV6-5, the J gene TRBJ2-5; 9 positions agree with TRBD2. This CDR3 has 15 residues. Germline loops: CDR1 MNHEY, CDR2 SVGAGI. V was pared by 6 bases and J by 3 bases, with 8 bases of the junction left unmatched.

This chain uses TRBV6-6 with TRBJ2-7; tentative D call: TRBD1 (6 bases). The CDR3 has 12 amino acids. Germline CDR1 MNHNY, CDR2 SVGAGI (reference sequence). The V and J ends lost 5 bases and 4 bases respectively, with 9 bases between them. The CDR3 here is CASSDRGYEQYF. The DNA of the CDR3 is TGTGCCAGCAGTGATAGGGGGTACGAGCAGTACTTC.